Sequencing of this TCR beta chain was carried out in a study of cytomegalovirus exposure and HLA in healthy donors. PCR employed 60 Vbeta and 13 Jbeta primers. The protocol was immunoSEQ multiplex PCR, while the TCRdb copy is restricted to in-frame clones and leaves out a portion. The sample has 100,000 or so clones; around 60% are singletons. Germline V gene lookup returns CDR1 LGHNA and CDR2 YNFKEQ. The CDR3 length is 16 residues. J gave up 4 bases and V 0 bases, and 3 bases lay outside the gene matches. J is TRBJ2-3 and V is TRBV4-2, with TRBD2 matching 11 bases. Specimen: PBMCs. The receptor comes from a man aged 30 to 39 in good health and CMV-seropositive. CDR3 nucleotide sequence: TGTGCCAGCAGCCAAGAAATAGCGGGGGGGCCAGATACGCAGTATTTT. Translating it yields CASSQEIAGGPDTQYF.